A single sample is the source of the 22 T cell receptor beta chains below, sequenced in a study of spatial heterogeneity in lung cancer. Time point: blood at routine non-recurrence follow-up after resection. Whole RNA was taken from tumor, nontumor lung or frozen PBMC; it was then sequenced unsorted. MiXCR was run by TCRdb on the 5' RACE reads, yielding one entry per CDR3 protein. The sample consists of some 110,000 distinct CDR3 sequences, 9% to 15% of them appearing once. The sample was PBMCs, taken at follow-up. The source of these receptors is a male donor with early-stage non-small cell lung cancer.

At least ten counts were recorded for this clonotype. This chain connects TRBV20-1 to TRBJ2-1, with 11 bases aligning to TRBD2. Germline V gene lookup returns CDR1 DFQATT and CDR2 SNEGSKA (reference sequence). J gave up 0 bases and V 6 bases, and 13 bases lay outside the gene matches. This CDR3 has 18 residues. CDR3 amino acids: CSALPRLAGLSSYNEQFF. The CDR3 DNA is TGCAGTGCGCTCCCGAGACTAGCGGGGCTTAGCTCCTACAATGAGCAGTTCTTC.

J is TRBJ2-3 and V is TRBV18, with 9 bases lining up with TRBD1. The germline CDR1 and CDR2 sequences are KGHSH and LQKENI. The CDR3 spans 16 residues. The V and J ends lost 4 bases and 4 bases, in that order; junction bases with no gene match: 9. This chain's CDR3 is CASSQPDRGLPDTQYF. The CDR3, as DNA: TGTGCCAGCTCACAGCCGGACAGGGGCTTACCAGATACGCAGTATTTT. Variable domain in full (rest from reference TRBV18 and TRBJ2-3): NAGVMQNPRHLVRRRGQEARLRCSPMKGHSHVYWYRQLPEEGLKFMVYLQKENIIDESGMPKERFSAEFPKEGPSILRIQQVVRGDSAAYFCASSQPDRGLPDTQYFGPGTRLTVL.

This clonotype occurred a few times. The chain recombines TRBV29-1 with TRBJ1-2; no definite D call. The germline V and J ends were trimmed by 5 bases and 12 bases, with 19 bases remaining between them. CDR1 SQVTM and CDR2 ANQGSEA come from the germline V gene. CDR3 length: 12 residues. CDR3: CSVFGVEGSHTF. CDR3 DNA: TGCAGCGTTTTTGGGGTGGAGGGTTCCCACACCTTC.

This clonotype was recorded a few times. This rearrangement joins TRBV7-9 to TRBJ2-2, with 11 bases lining up with TRBD1. With V trimmed by 4 bases and J by 2 bases, 3 bases remained unmatched. The length of the CDR3 is 16 residues. CDR1 SEHNR and CDR2 FQNEAQ come from the germline V gene (reference sequence). In nucleotides, the CDR3 is TGTGCCAGCAGCTCCCGGACAGGGGGCAACACCGGGGAGCTGTTTTTT. Its translation: CASSSRTGGNTGELFF.

In this sample, this clonotype turned up many times. V and J are TRBV6-2 or TRBV6-3 and TRBJ2-1, with D maybe TRBD1 (5 bases). V gave up 0 bases and J gave up 8 bases, with 11 bases separating them. The CDR3 consists of 14 residues. The germline CDR1 and CDR2 sequences are MNHEY and SVGEGT. Written as DNA, the CDR3 is TGTGCCAGCAGTTACTCGAAACAGGCCGATGAGCAGTTCTTC. It translates to CASSYSKQADEQFF.

This clonotype has a count of ten or more. This chain joins TRBV24-1 and TRBJ2-1; D is ambiguous. The CDR3 is made up of 15 amino acids. Trimming cost V 5 bases and J 0 bases, with 10 bases left between them. The germline V gene encodes CDR1 KGHDR and CDR2 SFDVKD. Here the CDR3 reads CATSAARSSYNEQFF. CDR3 in DNA: TGTGCCACCAGTGCCGCCAGGAGCTCCTACAATGAGCAGTTCTTC.

This clonotype has at least ten counts. This rearrangement joins TRBV24-1 to TRBJ1-2, with D perhaps TRBD1 (5 bases). The length of the CDR3 is 13 residues. The V and J ends lost 4 bases and 6 bases respectively, with 11 bases between them. Germline CDR1 reads KGHDR; CDR2 reads SFDVKD. The CDR3 nucleotides read TGTGCCACCAGTGAAAGGAGCAGGGATGGCTACACCTTC. This sequence encodes CATSERSRDGYTF.

A few counts support this clonotype. V is TRBV5-5 and J is TRBJ1-3; no clear D. V lost 4 bases and J 0 bases, leaving 8 bases between the germline ends. The CDR3 sequence is 14 residues long. The germline V gene has CDR1 SGHKS and CDR2 YYEKEE (reference sequence). Here the CDR3 reads CASSRGNSGNTIYF. The CDR3 DNA follows: TGTGCCAGCAGCCGAGGAAACTCTGGAAACACCATATATTTT.

V and J are TRBV2 and TRBJ2-1; D is undetermined. The CDR3 consists of 13 residues. CDR1 is SNHLY, CDR2 FYNNEI, per germline. Trimming shortened V by 3 bases and J by 5 bases, and 8 bases separated the two germline ends. CDR3 sequence reads: CASSDYGNNEQFF. The CDR3 nucleotides read TGTGCCAGCAGTGATTACGGTAACAATGAGCAGTTCTTC.

The J gene is TRBJ1-5, the V gene TRBV7-2; maybe TRBD1 (5 bases). Germline V CDR1 and CDR2: SGHTA, FQGNSA. The CDR3 runs 16 residues. The V end was cut by 3 bases, the J end by 0 bases, with 12 bases between. The CDR3 DNA reads TGTGCCAGCAGCTTGGCCGGGGGGTATAGCAATCAGCCCCAGCATTTT. This gives the protein CASSLAGGYSNQPQHF.

This clonotype was detected a few times. The J gene is TRBJ2-5, the V gene TRBV10-1, with D tentatively TRBD2 (6 bases). V shed 4 bases and J shed 4 bases, with 7 bases lying between them. The CDR3 extends over 12 amino acids. Germline lookup yields CDR1 WNHNN and CDR2 SYGVQD (reference sequence). The CDR3 loop reads CASSGGAETQYF. The CDR3 DNA reads as TGCGCCAGCAGTGGCGGGGCAGAGACCCAGTACTTC.

This clonotype was detected many times. The chain joins TRBV6-5 to TRBJ1-1, with a tentative D call TRBD1 (5 bases). Trimming cost V 5 bases and J 3 bases, with 10 bases left between them. The germline V gene has CDR1 MNHEY and CDR2 SVGAGI. The CDR3 runs to 13 residues. The CDR3 bases are TGTGCCAGCAGTCGAGGGGCCGACACTGAAGCTTTCTTT. Protein: CASSRGADTEAFF.

This clonotype appeared a few times. The V and J genes are TRBV20-1 and TRBJ2-1, with 9 bases identical to TRBD2. CDR1 and CDR2 (germline): DFQATT, SNEGSKA (reference sequence). The CDR3 length is 16 residues. Germline trimming cut 6 bases from V and 4 bases from J; bases unmatched to any gene: 13. The CDR3, as DNA: TGCAGTGCGACACTAGGGACTAGCCCACGATACAATGAGCAGTTCTTC. Its protein is CSATLGTSPRYNEQFF.

The chain has TRBV7-9 and TRBJ2-3; D is undetermined. The germline CDR1 and CDR2 sequences are SEHNR and FQNEAQ (reference sequence). The CDR3 contains 11 residues. V gave up 1 base and J gave up 12 bases, with 8 bases separating them. The chain's CDR3 is CASSLDTPQYF. The CDR3 coding sequence is TGTGCCAGCAGCTTAGACACTCCACAGTATTTT.

V gene TRBV12-3 or TRBV12-4 combines with J gene TRBJ1-3; 7 bases line up with TRBD1. The CDR3 covers 15 residues. V was pared by 5 bases and J by 3 bases, with 7 bases of the junction left unmatched. The CDR3 protein is CASSPGQVGGNTIYF. In DNA form, the CDR3 reads TGTGCCAGCAGTCCCGGACAGGTCGGTGGAAACACCATATATTTT.

The chain joins TRBV28 to TRBJ2-1; 10 nucleotides match TRBD2. This CDR3 contains 14 residues. In germline, CDR1 is MDHEN, CDR2 SYDVKM. After removal of 11 bases from V and 6 bases from J, the junction contained 10 bases not matched to a gene. CDR3 in DNA: TGTGCCGGACGTGGGACTAGCGTCCCCAATGAGCAGTTCTTC. Translating gives CAGRGTSVPNEQFF. The full variable domain, with the rest looked up from reference TRBV28 and TRBJ2-1, is DVKVTQSSRYLVKRTGEKVFLECVQDMDHENMFWYRQDPGLGLRLIYFSYDVKMKEKGDIPEGYSVSREKKERFSLILESASTNQTSMYLCAGRGTSVPNEQFFGPGTRLTVL.

There are a few counts of this clonotype. This chain links TRBV12-3 or TRBV12-4 with TRBJ2-5; D is perhaps TRBD2 (7 bases). Trimming stripped 6 bases from V and 5 bases from J, with 31 bases between. The CDR3 contains 19 residues. DNA for the CDR3: TGTGCCAGCAGCCTGAGGGGCTTTGGGGGGGCCCAGGGTCGGGAGACCCAGTACTTC. It yields the protein CASSLRGFGGAQGRETQYF.

This clonotype has a count of ten or more. The rearrangement joins TRBV4-1 to TRBJ2-1, with TRBD1 identical over 12 bases. The V gene end was trimmed by 0 bases and the J gene end by 7 bases; junction bases not matched to a gene: 4. Per germline, CDR1 MGHRA and CDR2 YSYEKL. There are 16 residues in the CDR3. In DNA form, the CDR3 reads TGCGCCAGCAGCCAAGAGGGGACAGGGGGCAAGAATGAGCAGTTCTTC. As protein: CASSQEGTGGKNEQFF.

The V gene is TRBV5-1, the J gene TRBJ2-7; 9 positions agree with TRBD1. The V gene end was trimmed by 0 bases and the J gene end by 2 bases; junction bases not matched to a gene: 6. CDR1 and CDR2 from the germline V gene are SGHRS and YFSETQ. CDR3 length equals 16 residues. DNA of the CDR3: TGCGCCAGCAGCTTGGCCGCGGACAGGGGACCCTACGAGCAGTACTTC. This translates into CASSLAADRGPYEQYF.

The CDR3 loop is CASSSGQPYEQYF. The CDR3 region has the DNA TGTGCCAGCAGCTCCGGACAGCCCTACGAGCAGTACTTC. This chain joins TRBV7-9 and TRBJ2-7; D might be TRBD1 (6 bases). Trimming pared 4 bases from V and 2 bases from J, leaving 9 bases between. CDR1 and CDR2 (germline): SEHNR, FQNEAQ (reference sequence). The CDR3 extends over 13 amino acids.

About this clonotype: Germline is not matched at one junction end, which may reflect a read error. The chain employs TRBV29-1 and TRBJ2-3; D may be TRBD1 (6 bases). CDR3 size: 12 residues. Germline values: CDR1 SQVTM, CDR2 ANQGSEA. DNA of the CDR3: TGCAGCGTTGACAGGGGCACAGAAACGCAGTATTTT. Its translation: CSVDRGTETQYF.

About this clonotype: This sequence may be a read error, since a much larger clone differs from it by one base. This chain joins TRBV7-6 and TRBJ2-7; 9 positions match TRBD2. This CDR3 spans 15 amino acids. Germline V gene data show CDR1 as SGHVS and CDR2 as FNYEAQ. The CDR3 spells CVSSPSLTSGYEQYF. DNA for the CDR3: TGTGTCAGCAGCCCTAGCCTGACTAGCGGATACGAGCAGTACTTC.